This T cell receptor (beta chain) was recovered during a study of technical replicates of blood from a handful of donors. The repertoire was sequenced with immunoSEQ multiplex PCR; TCRdb's copy has only in-frame clones and lacks some. The sample lists more than 75,000 clones, about 86% occurring once. After removal of 5 bases from V and 2 bases from J, the junction contained 6 bases not matched to a gene. There are 14 residues in the CDR3. From germline, CDR1 is MDHEN and CDR2 SYDVKM. The V and J genes are TRBV28 and TRBJ2-7, with 7 bases that match TRBD2. The sequenced sample was PBMCs. The source of this sequence is a human donor in good health. Some clones in this sample may be carry-over from other donors' samples. The CDR3 coding sequence is TGTGCCAGCAGTACCGGGACTATCCCCTACGAGCAGTACTTC. Its translation is CASSTGTIPYEQYF.